This T cell receptor beta chain is drawn from a study of OX40 agonist ivuxolimab in advanced cancers. With 2 bases removed from V and 1 base from J, the gap between germline ends came to 6 bases. This CDR3 is built from 14 residues. Germline V lookup: CDR1 MNHNS, CDR2 SASEGT. Only in-frame clones appear in the TCRdb table, and some are missing; sequencing was by immunoSEQ multiplex PCR. The sample contains around 50,000 clones, about 89% of which appear only once. The source material was CD4+ or CD8+ T cells sorted from blood, sampled in a trial of the OX40 agonist ivuxolimab. The gene calls are TRBV6-1 and TRBJ1-5, with D unclear. The sequence was obtained from an adult with an advanced solid tumor such as melanoma, head and neck, liver or kidney cancer. The CDR3 sequence is CASSEPGSNQPQHF. The CDR3 DNA sequence: TGTGCCAGCAGTGAACCGGGGAGCAATCAGCCCCAGCATTTT.